This record looks at one TCR beta chain sequence and its context. Antigen unknown. For each CDR3 protein, TCRdb gives one entry from its re-call of the 5' RACE reads, without DNA. The sample has approximately 300,000 distinct CDR3 sequences, and its top ten clones hold about 5%. CDR1 is SGHTA, CDR2 FQGNSA, per germline. This CDR3 is built from 15 residues. This entry belongs to a study of monozygotic twins with inflammatory bowel disease. Blood was drawn at 2.5 ml per donor. Findings of the study overall: Inverse Simpson values showed less TCRbeta diversity in IBD patients than in their healthy co-twins. It was not supported that a single strong signal or clonotype was associated with IBD.

Sequenced sample: blood. The chain has TRBV7-2 and TRBJ2-7; TCRdb designates TRBD2, a call that cannot be tested without DNA. The receptor was derived from a human donor with ulcerative colitis or Crohn's disease, or a healthy co-twin of an affected twin (not recorded which). The CDR3 loop reads CASSSTSGGSYEQYF.